This TCR beta chain emerged from a study of shared clonotypes between healthy human individuals (dated by TCRdb to the early 2020s). With respect to the entire study: The cohort included a few men and a couple of women between 18 and 49 years of age. For each donor, three plates each were used for CD4 naive and CD4 memory, two plates were used for CD8 naive, and one plate was used for CD8 memory. To estimate repertoire size and how much clonotypes are shared between individuals, the study performed deep sequencing of blood TCR repertoires from a few healthy adults. To increase sequencing depth and limit assay-specific biases, different laboratories used diverse techniques to prepare libraries and sequence TCR repertoires. Leukapheresis yielded between about 0.85 and 9.5 billion PBMCs per donor. General study outcomes and caveats: Sampling was limited to blood, and TCR repertoires in tissue likely differ from TCR repertoires in blood. Larger estimated clonotype richness was generally found for naive subsets than for memory subsets. Because the study included only a small number of donors, the genetic and exposure-history diversity represented was limited. About 5% of naive CD4, roughly 3.5% of naive CD8, approximately 2% of memory CD4, and 0.4% of memory CD8 clonotypes were shared across four donors. Clonotypes shared by all four sorted-subset donors showed higher generation probabilities than non-shared clonotypes. Pairwise subsampling led to the expectation that sequencing depth would affect the degree of clonotype sharing among donors. Rarefaction of sorted-subset datasets indicated incomplete sequencing despite the large sequencing depth.

Comment on this clone: This receptor's antigen is unknown. The record has no base qualities; no much larger clone is one base away.

Using the deep immunoSEQ assay, multiplex PCR amplified TCR CDR3 regions from genomic DNA. Genomic DNA extracted from each cell subset was distributed evenly over all wells of several immunoSEQ 96-well plates, and each plate served as one replicate. For sorted subsets, around 0.2 ug genomic DNA, equal to 30,000 or so T cell genomes, was loaded into each replicate PCR. Purified libraries were measured with a Qubit 3.0 fluorometer, size-checked on a Bioanalyzer 2100, and measured again with the KAPA Library Quantification kit. Each immunoSEQ 96-well plate was sequenced on its own single-read 150-cycle Illumina NextSeq 550 flow cell. Processing in the source paper ran as follows. The immunoSEQ output contained only junctional sequences without quality scores, so filtering could not match that applied to full-length reads. To assign V/J genes and CDR3, sequences were annotated against IMGT germline references using PyIR, a Python wrapper for IgBLAST v1.9. Reads were removed for weak V/J assignments (E-value above 1e-6), missing CDR3, stop codons, out-of-frame junctions, or ambiguous translated residues. V3J clonotypes were defined by identical inferred V gene, J gene, and CDR3 amino acid sequence. Percentage overlap between repertoires was computed as shared unique clonotypes divided by the size of the smaller repertoire. Three approaches were used to assess repertoire richness: RTK rarefaction, the Chao1 estimator, and Recon v2.1 estimates of unobserved clonotypes. OLGA was used to compute generation probabilities for all TCRbeta clonotypes that the gDNA method yielded from a handful of donors. Not all clones reach the TCRdb copy of this immuneACCESS table, which keeps in-frame sequences only. Checked studies attribute under half of the gap to unresolved V genes and leave the rest unexplained. That table supplies the V and J calls and clone size; D and trimming were determined from the DNA. The sample includes 1,400,000 or so clones, with roughly 98.5% observed a single time. About 0.34% of the sample belongs to the ten largest clones.

Healthy HIV-negative adults with no recently reported acute infections or vaccinations were included as donors. Every donor was a Caucasian adult residing in Nashville, Tennessee, USA. CD4+ T cells were enriched through magnetic negative selection, after which naive cells were positively selected on CD45RA and the remaining negative fraction served as the memory subset. Blood was obtained by leukapheresis, after which PBMCs were separated by Ficoll-Histopaque density gradient centrifugation and cryopreserved in liquid nitrogen vapor phase. Purity and quantity of every magnetically sorted T cell population were checked by analytical flow cytometry. Each sorted fraction had its genomic DNA isolated and then quantified by UV absorbance on a Nanodrop 2000c. The CDR3 runs 14 amino acids, cysteine and phenylalanine included. Of all the DNA, just the CDR3 is kept, 42 bases in frame from base 1. CDR1 and CDR2, per the germline V gene (reference sequence), are SEHNR and FQNEAQ. Trimming takes 2 bases from V and 3 bases from J, and the germline ends sit 9 bases apart.

The origin of this receptor is a man under 40 in good health. The rearrangement joined TRBV7-9 to TRBJ2-3; no D segment can be confidently identified. Sequencing was done on a sample of naive CD4+ T cells sorted from blood. In the paper's terms, the cell subset or site label means: CD45RA+ positively selected. The CDR3 in this case is CASSLRLFTDTQYF. The DNA sequence follows: TGTGCCAGCAGCTTACGGCTTTTTACAGATACGCAGTATTTT.